Below, 25 T cell receptor beta chains from the same sample are listed, as sequenced in a study of cytomegalovirus exposure and HLA in healthy donors. The PCR had 60 Vbeta and 13 Jbeta primers. Sequenced by immunoSEQ multiplex PCR; TCRdb stores in-frame clones only, minus some. The repertoire holds 95,000 to 150,000 clones, with 70% to 80% as singletons. Sequenced material: PBMCs. The receptors originated from a woman in her thirties or forties in good health and CMV-seropositive.

CDR3 coding DNA: TGTGCCAGCAGTGTGGGAGTAACTAGCACAGATACGCAGTATTTT. Translating it yields CASSVGVTSTDTQYF. The chain employs TRBV2 and TRBJ2-3; perhaps TRBD2 as D (5 bases). Germline CDR1 and CDR2: SNHLY and FYNNEI. CDR3 size: 15 residues. Between the trimmed V and J ends, which lost 4 bases and 0 bases, there was a span of 11 bases.

The chain joins TRBV9 to TRBJ1-4; TRBD1 matches at 7 bases. The germline V gene has CDR1 SGDLS and CDR2 YYNGEE. The CDR3 loop spans 14 amino acids. V trimming: 3 bases; J trimming: 7 bases; junction bases outside the gene matches: 6. The CDR3 sequence: CASSEGAQGEKLFF. The CDR3 coding sequence is TGTGCCAGCAGCGAGGGGGCGCAGGGTGAAAAACTGTTTTTT.

In this sample, this clone turned up once. The chain uses TRBV7-6 and TRBJ2-5; 7 nucleotides agree with TRBD2. V trimming: 5 bases; J trimming: 5 bases; junction bases outside the gene matches: 14. Germline V gene sequence: CDR1 SGHVS, CDR2 FNYEAQ. This CDR3 is built from 16 residues. The CDR3 coding sequence is TGTGCCAGCAGCCGTACCGGGGGACTACCGGGGGAGACCCAGTACTTC. Residues: CASSRTGGLPGETQYF.

The chain couples TRBV7-2 to TRBJ1-3; D perhaps matches TRBD1 (6 bases). CDR1 is SGHTA and CDR2 is FQGNSA in the germline V gene. The CDR3 is 13 amino acids. The V and J ends lost 5 bases and 3 bases respectively, with 8 bases between them. CDR3 nucleotide sequence: TGTGCCAGCAGCCAGGACAGTGGAAACACCATATATTTT. The encoded protein is CASSQDSGNTIYF. Complete variable domain (other parts from reference TRBV7-2 and TRBJ1-3): GAGVSQSPSNKVTEKGKDVELRCDPISGHTALYWYRQSLGQGLEFLIYFQGNSAPDKSGLPSDRFSAERTGGSVSTLTIQRTQQEDSAVYLCASSQDSGNTIYFGEGSWLTVV.

This clone appeared a single time. The J gene is TRBJ1-1, the V gene TRBV9, with 7 nucleotides matching TRBD1. The CDR3 sequence is 14 residues long. The germline V gene has CDR1 SGDLS and CDR2 YYNGEE. V gave up 0 bases and J gave up 4 bases; unmatched junction bases: 3. The CDR3 here is CASSVVPGGTEAFF. In DNA, the CDR3 is TGTGCCAGCAGCGTAGTCCCAGGGGGCACTGAAGCTTTCTTT.

For the CDR3, the DNA is TGTGCCAGCAGGGAATCCCCGGGATTTAGCAATCAGCCCCAGCATTTT. Residues: CASRESPGFSNQPQHF. The rearrangement links TRBV2 to TRBJ1-5; D remains unclear. This CDR3 is built from 16 residues. The V gene lost 6 bases and the J gene lost 0 bases, with 15 bases spanning the gap. Per the germline V gene, CDR1 is SNHLY and CDR2 is FYNNEI.

The chain is built from TRBV14 and TRBJ1-5, with TRBD1 matching 8 bases. The junction had 4 bases not matched to a gene; V was cut back by 0 bases and J by 6 bases. The CDR3 loop spans 15 amino acids. Germline assignment: CDR1 SGHDN and CDR2 FVKESK. CDR3 in DNA: TGTGCCAGCAGCCAAGATGGACAGGGTGCTCAGCCCCAGCATTTT. Its translation is CASSQDGQGAQPQHF.

In this sample, this clone turned up a few times. The chain uses TRBV5-4 and TRBJ1-4; D might be TRBD1 (6 bases). In germline, CDR1 is SGHNT, CDR2 YYREEE (reference sequence). This CDR3 is built from 14 residues. V was clipped by 4 bases and J by 1 base, with 8 bases between them. CDR3 sequence: CASSPQGTNEKLFF. CDR3 nucleotides: TGTGCCAGCAGCCCACAGGGAACTAATGAAAAACTGTTTTTT.

This chain uses TRBV2 with TRBJ2-4, with 9 bases fitting TRBD1. The CDR3 runs 14 residues. V shed 3 bases, J shed 9 bases, and the junction held 6 bases outside the gene matches. CDR1 and CDR2 (germline): SNHLY, FYNNEI. The CDR3 here is CASSDRTGVTIQYF. CDR3 bases: TGTGCCAGCAGTGACCGGACAGGGGTTACCATTCAGTACTTC.

The V gene is TRBV4-1, the J gene TRBJ2-3; 7 bases match TRBD1. The V and J ends lost 1 base and 4 bases, in that order; junction bases with no gene match: 11. Germline V gives CDR1 MGHRA, CDR2 YSYEKL. The CDR3 consists of 17 residues. The DNA of the CDR3 is TGCGCCAGCAGCCAAGGGAACGGACAGGACGGGTCAGATACGCAGTATTTT. Its translation: CASSQGNGQDGSDTQYF.

The V gene is TRBV2, the J gene TRBJ1-3; D remains unclear. Germline V gene sequence: CDR1 SNHLY, CDR2 FYNNEI. The V end lost 7 bases, the J end lost 0 bases, and 7 bases lay between the germline ends. There are 13 residues in the CDR3. The CDR3 here is CASKESSGNTIYF. The CDR3 region has the DNA TGTGCCAGCAAGGAGAGCTCTGGAAACACCATATATTTT.

The chain combines TRBV5-1 with TRBJ1-6; D gene ambiguous. The CDR3 covers 14 residues. Germline assignment: CDR1 SGHRS and CDR2 YFSETQ. V was shortened by 1 base and J by 8 bases, with 10 bases between the two germline ends. The chain's CDR3 is CASSLKPPHSPLHF. CDR3 DNA: TGCGCCAGCAGCTTGAAGCCCCCCCATTCACCCCTCCACTTT.

V usage is TRBV6-1 and J usage is TRBJ1-2; unclear D gene. Per germline, CDR1 MNHNS and CDR2 SASEGT. There are 14 residues in the CDR3. The ends were cut back, 1 base at V and 2 bases at J, with 8 bases in the middle. In nucleotides, the CDR3 is TGTGCCAGCAGTGAAGGCCCCGGGAACTATGGCTACACCTTC. Encoded protein: CASSEGPGNYGYTF.

The chain employs TRBV9 and TRBJ1-1; weak D call: TRBD1 (6 bases). CDR3 length: 14 amino acids. The V gene lost 0 bases and the J gene lost 0 bases, with 6 bases spanning the gap. The germline V gene has CDR1 SGDLS and CDR2 YYNGEE. The CDR3 nucleotides are TGTGCCAGCAGCGTAGGGGACATGAACACTGAAGCTTTCTTT. Its translation: CASSVGDMNTEAFF.

CDR3 nucleotides: TGTGCCAGCAGCGTAGGGGACATAAGCATCGAGACCCAGTACTTC. Its protein is CASSVGDISIETQYF. The chain couples TRBV9 to TRBJ2-5; TRBD1 might be the D (6 bases). Trimming took off 0 bases at V and 5 bases at J, with 14 bases between the two ends. This CDR3 comprises 15 residues. Per the germline V gene, CDR1 is SGDLS and CDR2 is YYNGEE.

This clone is a singleton in its sample. The chain is built from TRBV5-4 and TRBJ1-2, with a tentative D call TRBD1 (6 bases). This CDR3 comprises 13 residues. Germline CDR1 reads SGHNT; CDR2 reads YYREEE (reference sequence). Trimming removed 5 bases at V and 5 bases at J, with 13 bases between. The CDR3 region is CASRGQPRYGYTF. CDR3 sequence (DNA): TGTGCCAGCAGAGGACAGCCCAGGTATGGCTACACCTTC. Based on the CDR3 plus reference TRBV5-4 and TRBJ1-2, the full variable domain is ETGVTQSPTHLIKTRGQQVTLRCSSQSGHNTVSWYQQALGQGPQFIFQYYREEENGRGNFPPRFSGLQFPNYSSELNVNALELDDSALYLCASRGQPRYGYTFGSGTRLTVV.

CDR3 region: CASSPSGDGTEAFF. The CDR3 nucleotides read TGCGCCAGCAGCCCGTCGGGGGACGGCACTGAAGCTTTCTTT. The chain employs TRBV5-1 and TRBJ1-1, with D maybe TRBD1 (5 bases). V was pared by 4 bases and J by 4 bases, with 14 bases between. The CDR3 length is 14 residues. Per the germline V gene, CDR1 is SGHRS and CDR2 is YFSETQ.

This rearrangement joins TRBV29-1 to TRBJ1-1; D ambiguous. V lost 6 bases and J 0 bases, leaving 11 bases between the germline ends. This CDR3 is 13 amino acids long. The germline V gene encodes CDR1 SQVTM and CDR2 ANQGSEA. The CDR3: CSVLFFMNTEAFF. In DNA, the CDR3 is TGCAGCGTACTGTTCTTCATGAACACTGAAGCTTTCTTT.

This clone was observed a few times. The rearrangement links TRBV12-5 to TRBJ1-2; D is unclear. CDR3 size: 12 residues. V was pared by 3 bases and J by 4 bases, with 6 bases between. The germline CDR1 and CDR2 sequences are LGHNT and FRNRAP. The CDR3 loop is CASGFEIYGYTF. The CDR3 DNA is TGTGCTAGTGGTTTCGAGATCTATGGCTACACCTTC. Looking up the rest from reference TRBV12-5 and TRBJ1-2 gives the full variable domain: DARVTQTPRHKVTEMGQEVTMRCQPILGHNTVFWYRQTMMQGLELLAYFRNRAPLDDSGMPKDRFSAEMPDATLATLKIQPSEPRDSAVYFCASGFEIYGYTFGSGTRLTVV.

The V gene is TRBV4-1, the J gene TRBJ2-7, with a tentative D call TRBD1 (6 bases). Germline values: CDR1 MGHRA, CDR2 YSYEKL. The germline V and J ends were trimmed by 4 bases and 3 bases, with 13 bases remaining between them. The CDR3 loop spans 14 amino acids. CDR3 bases: TGCGCCAGCAGCCTCGGACAGCTTTACTACGAGCAGTACTTC. Translating gives CASSLGQLYYEQYF.

The chain joins TRBV5-1 to TRBJ1-1; D is possibly TRBD1 (6 bases). CDR1 and CDR2 from the germline V gene are SGHRS and YFSETQ. This CDR3 is built from 17 residues. Trimming took off 0 bases at V and 4 bases at J, with 19 bases between the two ends. The CDR3 sequence is CASSLAPYRVSGTEAFF. The CDR3 DNA reads TGCGCCAGCAGCTTGGCTCCATACAGGGTTTCGGGCACTGAAGCTTTCTTT.

The rearrangement links TRBV7-9 to TRBJ1-4; D is ambiguous. The CDR3 has 14 residues. The V gene lost 0 bases and the J gene lost 6 bases, with 8 bases spanning the gap. Per germline, CDR1 SEHNR and CDR2 FQNEAQ (reference sequence). The CDR3 coding sequence is TGTGCCAGCAGCTTAGCCAGGCGGGATGAAAAACTGTTTTTT. This sequence encodes CASSLARRDEKLFF. Together with reference TRBV7-9 and TRBJ1-4, the CDR3 gives the full variable domain: DTGVSQNPRHKITKRGQNVTFRCDPISEHNRLYWYRQTLGQGPEFLTYFQNEAQLEKSRLLSDRFSAERPKGSFSTLEIQRTEQGDSAMYLCASSLARRDEKLFFGSGTQLSVL.

The V call is TRBV9, the J call TRBJ1-1; unclear D gene. The V end was cut by 0 bases, the J end by 4 bases, with 7 bases between. The CDR3 covers 13 residues. The germline gives CDR1 SGDLS, CDR2 YYNGEE. In nucleotides, the CDR3 is TGTGCCAGCAGCGTAGGGCAGGCCACTGAAGCTTTCTTT. The encoded protein is CASSVGQATEAFF.

The rearrangement joins TRBV5-1 to TRBJ2-1; 11 nucleotides agree with TRBD1. V lost 0 bases and J lost 6; bases outside the gene matches: 5. This CDR3 spans 16 amino acids. Germline V CDR1 and CDR2: SGHRS, YFSETQ. In DNA form, the CDR3 reads TGCGCCAGCAGCTTGGGCGGACAGGGGGCCTCCAATGAGCAGTTCTTC. Protein product: CASSLGGQGASNEQFF.

V and J are TRBV7-9 and TRBJ2-7, with D perhaps matching TRBD2 (7 bases). The CDR3 totals 14 residues. Germline CDR1 SEHNR, CDR2 FQNEAQ (reference sequence). V shed 5 bases and J shed 3 bases, with 14 bases lying between them. The CDR3 protein is CASSPRGAYYEQYF. The CDR3 region has the DNA TGTGCCAGCAGCCCTCGGGGGGCATACTACGAGCAGTACTTC.